The rows below give T cell receptor beta chains drawn from one sample of a study of T cells in Graves' hyperthyroidism and ophthalmopathy. TCRdb re-called the multiplex PCR reads through MiXCR, storing one row per CDR3 protein. The data contain 660,000 or so distinct CDR3 sequences, roughly 46% of them singletons. The specimen was peripheral blood or thyroid tissue (not recorded which). These receptors were obtained from an adult man with Graves' disease, either hyperthyroidism or ophthalmopathy (not recorded which). CDR3s include the opening cysteine and the closing phenylalanine or tryptophan. The order of the fields is clone size, D gene, J gene, V gene, CDR3 protein, CDR3 DNA. A D gene is named only where the DNA matches it firmly. Some rows have no size entry. The others give once, few or many, or a class for an expanded clone.

many | TRBD1 | TRBJ2-5 | TRBV7-2 | CASSHGTGGVETQYF | TGTGCCAGCAGCCACGGGACAGGGGGCGTGGAGACCCAGTACTTC
many | TRBD1 | TRBJ1-5 | TRBV10-2 | CASSDLGGSGNQPQHF | TGCGCCAGCAGTGACCTAGGGGGCTCGGGCAATCAGCCCCAGCATTTT
many | TRBD1 | TRBJ1-2 | TRBV20-1 | CSAGDRENYGYTF | TGCAGTGCTGGGGACAGAGAGAACTATGGCTACACCTTC
few | . | TRBJ2-7 | TRBV20-1 | CSASDSFPYEQYF | TGCAGTGCTTCCGACAGCTTTCCCTACGAGCAGTACTTC
. | TRBD1 | TRBJ1-2 | TRBV29-1 | CSIGTGPANYGYTF | TGCAGCATCGGGACAGGCCCCGCTAACTATGGCTACACCTTC
. | . | TRBJ2-7 | TRBV19 | CASSIGRIYEQYF | TGTGCCAGTAGTATTGGGCGGATCTACGAGCAGTACTTC
. | TRBD1 | TRBJ1-5 | TRBV12-3/TRBV12-4 | CASKAGTGNQPQHF | TGTGCCAGCAAGGCGGGGACAGGGAACCAGCCCCAGCATTTT
. | TRBD1 | TRBJ2-5 | TRBV7-6 | CASSFRGPGETQYF | TGTGCCAGCAGCTTCAGGGGGCCTGGGGAGACCCAGTACTTC
many | . | TRBJ1-3 | TRBV7-2 | CASRHSSGNTIYF | TGTGCCAGTCGACATAGCTCTGGAAACACCATATATTTT
few | TRBD1 | TRBJ1-1 | TRBV29-1 | CSVRTGITEAFF | TGCAGCGTCCGGACAGGGATCACTGAAGCTTTCTTT
. | . | TRBJ1-5 | TRBV10-3 | CASREPEQTSNQPQHF | TGTGCCAGCAGGGAACCGGAACAGACAAGCAATCAGCCCCAGCATTTT
. | TRBD1 | TRBJ1-4 | TRBV2 | CASSESQGAGGEKLFF | TGTGCCAGCAGTGAAAGCCAGGGGGCGGGCGGGGAAAAACTGTTTTTT
. | TRBD1 | TRBJ2-7 | TRBV11-2 | CASSQTDRGDYEQYF | TGTGCCAGCAGCCAAACGGACAGGGGGGACTACGAGCAGTACTTC
. | TRBD2 | TRBJ2-7 | TRBV24-1 | CATSDPRGSYEQYF | TGTGCCACCAGTGATCCCCGCGGGAGCTACGAGCAGTACTTC
few | TRBD1 | TRBJ1-1 | TRBV12-3/TRBV12-4 | CASRGQGPTEAFF | TGTGCCAGCAGGGGACAGGGGCCCACTGAAGCTTTCTTT
many | . | TRBJ1-3 | TRBV10-3 | CAIREQQSGNTIYF | TGTGCCATCAGAGAACAGCAGTCTGGAAACACCATATATTTT
once | TRBD1 | TRBJ1-2 | TRBV2 | CASSPRPGGYGYTF | TGTGCCAGCTCACCCCGGCCAGGGGGCTATGGCTACACCTTC